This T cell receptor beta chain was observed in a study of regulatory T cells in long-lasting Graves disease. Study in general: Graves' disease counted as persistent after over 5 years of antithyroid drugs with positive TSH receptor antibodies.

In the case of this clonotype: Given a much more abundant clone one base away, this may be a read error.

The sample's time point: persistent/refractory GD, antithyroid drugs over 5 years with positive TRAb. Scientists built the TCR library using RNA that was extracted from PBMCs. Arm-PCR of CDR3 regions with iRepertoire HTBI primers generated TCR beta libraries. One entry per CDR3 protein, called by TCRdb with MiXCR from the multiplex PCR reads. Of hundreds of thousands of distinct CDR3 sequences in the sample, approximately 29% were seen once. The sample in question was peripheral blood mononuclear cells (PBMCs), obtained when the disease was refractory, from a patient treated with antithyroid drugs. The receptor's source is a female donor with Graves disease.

CDR3 sequence reads: CASSPSQGRSNQPQHF. The DNA for the CDR3 is TGTGCCAGCAGTCCTAGCCAGGGCCGTAGCAATCAGCCCCAGCATTTT. This chain links TRBV28 with TRBJ1-5; a possible D gene is TRBD1 (5 bases). The V gene's germline CDR1 is MDHEN and CDR2 SYDVKM. CDR3 length: 16 amino acids. The V end was cut by 5 bases, the J end by 0 bases, with 14 bases between.